This TCR beta chain came from a study of cytomegalovirus exposure and HLA in healthy donors. Trimming left V 5 bases short and J 7 bases short, with 15 bases between. This CDR3 spans 14 amino acids. Germline V CDR1 and CDR2: MNHEY, SVGAGI. The study ran its PCR with 60 Vbeta and 13 Jbeta primers. In the source study's methods: Counted up in a later analysis, unique TCR beta chains came to approximately 77 million, with around 12 million shared. The table came from immunoSEQ multiplex PCR; TCRdb's copy has only in-frame clones and leaves some out. V and J calls and clone size are those listed in that table; D and trimming were worked out from the DNA. The repertoire has over 100,000 clones, 74% of them found once; the top ten carry about 2%.

Sequencing used PBMCs. The rearrangement uses TRBV6-5 and TRBJ1-5; D is uncertain. The sequence was collected from a human donor in good health. CDR3 nucleotide sequence: TGTGCCAGCAGTCAAGGGCTTGGGGAGCAGCCCCAGCATTTT. Its translation is CASSQGLGEQPQHF.